The clone carrying this T cell receptor (beta chain) was seen a handful of times. Its specificity is unknown. Blood was drawn once from each donor into heparinised tubes. The draws averaged about 0.11 L. The V gene lost 5 bases and the J gene lost 5 bases, with 9 bases spanning the gap. CDR3 length: 12 amino acids. Germline V gene sequence: CDR1 LNHDA, CDR2 SQIVND (reference sequence). The sample belongs to a study of beta chain features in type 1 diabetes. Study-level background: No age, gender or cell yield differences were seen between patients and healthy donors.

Isolated RNA was reverse transcribed in full, so expressed TCRB transcripts were sequenced. Sequenced by immunoSEQ multiplex PCR; TCRdb stores in-frame clones only, minus some. Of some 120,000 clones detected, approximately 15% appear once; the ten largest clones hold 2% to 3%. Study-level points and caveats: A moderate, significant TCRB CDR3 shortening appeared in type 1 diabetes across four CD4+ subsets. There were fewer insertions and more deletions at the VDJ junctions of type 1 diabetes patients.

Sequencing input: central memory CD4+ T cells from blood. This TCR was sampled from a young man with type 1 diabetes. The rearrangement joins TRBV19 to TRBJ1-2; no firm D call. The CDR3 DNA follows: TGTGCCAGTAGTCCCGATCCTTATGGCTACACCTTC. Encoded protein: CASSPDPYGYTF.